These T cell receptor beta chains were read from a single sample in a study of molecular identifiers for immune sequencing clone quantification. TCRdb re-analysed the PCR reads in MiXCR, keeping a single row per CDR3 protein. The sample lists about 500,000 distinct CDR3 sequences, about 22% seen once, with around 0.84% in the top ten. Source material: naive CD8+ T cells from blood, with Jurkat cell RNA spiked in. Every receptor here comes from a human donor in good health. Some libraries in this study had Jurkat cell RNA spiked in. Each CDR3 is given with its conserved first and last residue. Each record gives: V gene, J gene, CDR3 length, clone size, D gene, CDR3 protein, CDR3 DNA. A D gene is named only where the DNA matches it firmly. Not all rows give a size; the values are once, few, many and, for expanded clones, a class.

TRBV7-3,TRBJ2-6,19,many,TRBD1,CASSLGQGPLVSGANVLTF,TGTGCCAGCAGCTTGGGACAGGGCCCCCTGGTCTCTGGGGCCAACGTCCTGACTTTC
TRBV9,TRBJ2-1,13,-,-,CASGRANYNEQFF,TGTGCCAGCGGAAGGGCTAACTACAATGAGCAGTTCTTC
TRBV10-3,TRBJ2-3,15,many,-,CAISAVAGITDTQYF,TGTGCCATCAGTGCGGTTGCAGGGATCACAGATACGCAGTATTTT
TRBV20-1,TRBJ2-3,14,-,-,CSASGTLGTDTQYF,TGCAGTGCTTCCGGGACCCTCGGGACAGATACGCAGTATTTT
TRBV25-1,TRBJ1-1,15,few,-,CASSEYGQANTEAFF,TGTGCCAGCAGTGAATATGGGCAGGCGAACACTGAAGCTTTCTTT
TRBV4-3,TRBJ2-5,15,few,-,CASSQDWQGRETQYF,TGCGCCAGCAGCCAAGATTGGCAGGGTCGGGAGACCCAGTACTTC
TRBV12-3/TRBV12-4,TRBJ2-1,15,few,TRBD1,CASSLPRGLVNEQFF,TGTGCCAGCAGTTTACCCAGGGGGCTGGTCAATGAGCAGTTCTTC
TRBV5-1,TRBJ2-3,18,few,TRBD2,CASTGLAGGPGGPDTQYF,TGCGCCAGCACGGGACTAGCGGGGGGGCCGGGGGGACCAGATACGCAGTATTTT
TRBV6-2/TRBV6-3,TRBJ1-5,13,-,-,CASSQFSNQPQHF,TGTGCCAGCAGCCAGTTTAGCAATCAGCCCCAGCATTTT
TRBV12-3/TRBV12-4,TRBJ2-5,18,few,-,CASSLGWGQEEYQETQYF,TGTGCCAGCAGTTTAGGTTGGGGGCAAGAAGAGTACCAAGAGACCCAGTACTTC
TRBV5-6,TRBJ1-5,16,-,-,CASSFNRLYSNQPQHF,TGTGCCAGCAGTTTTAACAGGTTGTATAGCAATCAGCCCCAGCATTTT
TRBV7-6,TRBJ2-3,13,many,-,CASSFGFTDTQYF,TGTGCCAGCAGCTTCGGTTTCACAGATACGCAGTATTTT
TRBV7-3,TRBJ2-1,15,few,TRBD2,CASSLLTSGNNEQFF,TGTGCCAGCAGCTTACTGACTAGCGGGAACAATGAGCAGTTCTTC
TRBV19,TRBJ1-6,15,-,TRBD1,CASSASTGGDSPLHF,TGTGCCAGTAGTGCCTCGACAGGGGGTGATTCACCCCTCCACTTT
TRBV7-9,TRBJ2-1,12,-,-,CASSPAGDEQFF,TGTGCCAGCAGCCCAGCAGGGGATGAGCAGTTCTTC
TRBV27,TRBJ2-7,13,-,-,CASSLRRPYEQYF,TGTGCCAGCAGTTTGAGGCGTCCCTACGAGCAGTACTTC
TRBV4-1,TRBJ1-1,14,many,-,CASSQEDSRAEAFF,TGCGCCAGCAGCCAAGAGGACAGCCGGGCTGAAGCTTTCTTT
TRBV4-3,TRBJ1-3,15,few,-,CASSQDLTAGNTIYF,TGCGCCAGCAGCCAAGATTTGACCGCTGGAAACACCATATATTTT
TRBV10-3,TRBJ1-1,14,many,-,CAISSGDPNTEAFF,TGTGCCATCAGTTCAGGGGATCCGAACACTGAAGCTTTCTTT
TRBV7-9,TRBJ2-7,15,few,-,CASSSDFSPLREQYF,TGTGCCAGCAGCTCCGACTTTTCCCCCTTACGGGAGCAGTACTTC
TRBV14,TRBJ2-3,15,-,TRBD1,CAGSPTGASTDTQYF,TGTGCCGGCAGTCCTACAGGGGCTAGCACAGATACGCAGTATTTT
TRBV5-5,TRBJ2-7,14,few,TRBD1,CASIPGQTFYEQYF,TGTGCCAGCATTCCGGGACAGACGTTCTACGAGCAGTACTTC
TRBV7-3,TRBJ1-1,13,-,-,CTSSSLMNTEAFF,TGTACCAGCAGCAGTCTTATGAACACTGAAGCTTTCTTT
TRBV6-2/TRBV6-3,TRBJ1-1,14,few,-,CASSYSMPLTEAFF,TGTGCCAGCAGTTACTCGATGCCACTCACTGAAGCTTTCTTT
TRBV24-1,TRBJ1-1,11,many,-,CATSDSSVAFF,TGTGCCACCAGTGATTCGTCTGTAGCTTTCTTT
TRBV4-1,TRBJ2-2,15,few,-,CASSQGTLNTGELFF,TGCGCCAGCAGCCAAGGGACCTTAAACACCGGGGAGCTGTTTTTT
TRBV24-1,TRBJ2-3,16,-,-,CATSDPTQGYPDTQYF,TGTGCCACCAGTGATCCCACTCAGGGGTACCCAGATACGCAGTATTTT
TRBV30,TRBJ2-3,13,many,TRBD2,CAWSGTSPDTQYF,TGTGCCTGGAGTGGGACTAGTCCAGATACGCAGTATTTT
TRBV4-3,TRBJ1-4,15,-,-,CASSQDTGGNEKLFF,TGCGCCAGCAGCCAAGATACGGGGGGAAATGAAAAACTGTTTTTT
TRBV10-3,TRBJ2-7,12,few,-,CAISEGTNEQYF,TGTGCCATCAGTGAGGGGACAAACGAGCAGTACTTC
TRBV2,TRBJ1-3,14,few,TRBD1,CARETGTGGNTIYF,TGTGCCAGAGAGACCGGGACAGGGGGAAACACCATATATTTT
TRBV5-4,TRBJ2-5,17,few,TRBD2,CASSFGLAGGEGETQYF,TGTGCCAGCAGCTTTGGACTAGCGGGAGGTGAGGGGGAGACCCAGTACTTC
TRBV7-9,TRBJ2-2,15,few,-,CASSLTGTNTGELFF,TGTGCCAGCAGCTTAACGGGGACGAACACCGGGGAGCTGTTTTTT
TRBV27,TRBJ2-1,16,many,-,CASNPVGPSPANEQFF,TGTGCCAGCAACCCCGTAGGCCCTAGTCCCGCCAATGAGCAGTTCTTC
TRBV21-1,TRBJ2-1,11,many,-,CASSHSGEQFF,TGTGCCAGCAGTCATAGTGGTGAGCAGTTCTTC
TRBV12-3/TRBV12-4,TRBJ1-2,11,-,-,CASSQGYGYTF,TGTGCCAGCAGTCAGGGATATGGCTACACCTTC